The source of this TCR beta chain is a study of cytomegalovirus exposure and HLA in healthy donors. Study in general: In a previous analysis, 120 million or so unique TCR beta sequences were found from 150 million to 200 million T cells.

PCR primers comprised 60 Vbeta and 13 Jbeta primers. The repertoire was sequenced with immunoSEQ multiplex PCR; TCRdb's copy has only in-frame clones and lacks some. The sample lists roughly 200,000 clones, approximately 85% seen once, with 2% to 2.5% in the top ten. V was pared by 4 bases and J by 4 bases, with 9 bases of the junction left unmatched. CDR1 is SGDLS, CDR2 YYNGEE, per germline. This CDR3 is built from 15 residues. The J gene is TRBJ2-7, the V gene TRBV9; 9 bases are a match to TRBD2. The receptor was isolated from a woman between 45 and 65 years old in good health and CMV-seronegative. The sequencing sample was made of PBMCs. This CDR3 reads CASSPVAGDQYEQYF. The CDR3, as DNA: TGTGCCAGCAGCCCGGTAGCGGGAGATCAATACGAGCAGTACTTC.